The 16 T cell receptor beta chains reported below all come from one sample, sequenced in a study of T cell repertoires in cytomegalovirus infection. TCRdb analysed the reads with MiXCR anew, one entry per CDR3 protein. The sample carries more than 400,000 distinct CDR3 sequences, 26% recorded once. Source material: PBMCs. The receptors were gathered from a human donor in good health (CMV status not recorded). Some clones in this sample may be carry-over from other donors' samples.

This clonotype was picked up a small number of times. The V gene is TRBV10-3, the J gene TRBJ2-3, with 9 bases matching TRBD2. This CDR3 comprises 17 residues. V was clipped by 6 bases and J by 1 base; unmatched bases: 11. Germline assignment: CDR1 ENHRY and CDR2 SYGVKD. The CDR3 region has the DNA TGTGCCATCAGAGGAAACTCGGCGGGAGGGGGCACAGATACGCAGTATTTT. This translates into CAIRGNSAGGGTDTQYF.

The chain is built from TRBV27 and TRBJ2-1, with TRBD1 identical over 7 bases. Germline V CDR1 and CDR2: MNHEY, SMNVEV (reference sequence). This CDR3 region has 15 residues. The ends lost 4 bases at V and 7 bases at J; junction bases unmatched: 10. CDR3 region: CASSYILGRGNEQFF. The CDR3 DNA follows: TGTGCCAGCAGTTATATACTCGGCAGGGGGAATGAGCAGTTCTTC.

CDR3 sequence reads: CASSTRLAGRPEQFF. CDR3 bases: TGTGCCAGCAGCACCCGACTAGCGGGACGGCCTGAGCAGTTCTTC. The V gene is TRBV11-1, the J gene TRBJ2-1; TRBD2 agrees at 11 bases. Germline V gene data show CDR1 as SGHAT and CDR2 as FQDESV (reference sequence). The V gene end was trimmed by 5 bases and the J gene end by 9 bases; junction bases not matched to a gene: 9. The CDR3 length is 15 residues.

The chain has TRBV30 and TRBJ2-1, with 16 positions matching TRBD2. This CDR3 spans 17 amino acids. V shed 3 bases, J shed 7 bases, and the junction held 9 bases outside the gene matches. The germline V gene has CDR1 GTSNPN and CDR2 SVGIG (reference sequence). The CDR3 nucleotides read TGTGCCTGGAGCCTCACCGGGACTAGCGGGAGGGCTAATGAGCAGTTCTTC. Its protein product is CAWSLTGTSGRANEQFF.

The chain is built from TRBV11-2 and TRBJ2-2; possibly TRBD1 for D (6 bases). The CDR3 extends over 16 amino acids. Trimming took off 6 bases at V and 0 bases at J, with 14 bases between the two ends. Germline V CDR1 and CDR2: SGHAT, FQNNGV. This chain's CDR3 is CASRGGGTSNTGELFF. Here the CDR3 DNA reads TGTGCCAGCAGAGGGGGTGGAACTTCGAACACCGGGGAGCTGTTTTTT.

This clonotype was counted between two and nine times. The V and J genes are TRBV28 and TRBJ2-1; D gene ambiguous. CDR1 and CDR2 from the germline V gene are MDHEN and SYDVKM. Between the trimmed V and J ends, which lost 6 bases and 8 bases, there was a span of 14 bases. This CDR3 comprises 13 residues. The CDR3 loop reads CASRSGSLDEQFF. The CDR3 coding sequence is TGTGCCAGCAGGTCGGGTAGCCTAGATGAGCAGTTCTTC.

This rearrangement joins TRBV7-6 to TRBJ2-3, with D uncertain. Trimming took off 5 bases at V and 6 bases at J, with 9 bases between the two ends. Germline assignment: CDR1 SGHVS and CDR2 FNYEAQ. The CDR3 runs to 12 residues. CDR3 bases: TGTGCCAGCAGCCCACGCGTTGATACGCAGTATTTT. The encoded protein is CASSPRVDTQYF.

A few counts support this clonotype. V usage is TRBV6-1 and J usage is TRBJ1-2; D is possibly TRBD1 (5 bases). Between the trimmed V and J ends, which lost 0 bases and 8 bases, there was a span of 10 bases. The length of the CDR3 is 13 residues. Germline V gives CDR1 MNHNS, CDR2 SASEGT. The CDR3 nucleotides read TGTGCCAGCAGTGAAGCCGGGGACGGGGGCTACACCTTC. Amino acids: CASSEAGDGGYTF.

Remarks on this clonotype: Relative to the germline gene, one junction end is altered; a read error may explain this. The rearrangement links TRBV29-1 to TRBJ1-1; D is ambiguous. CDR3 length: 11 amino acids. The germline V gene has CDR1 SQVTM and CDR2 ANQGSEA. CDR3 residues: CSAERGTEAFF. In DNA, the CDR3 is TGCAGCGCTGAACGTGGGACTGAAGCTTTCTTT.

Here the CDR3 reads CASSLGLAGEEAQYF. The CDR3 DNA reads as TGTGCCAGCAGCCTAGGACTAGCGGGAGAGGAGGCGCAGTATTTT. The chain recombines TRBV5-6 with TRBJ2-3; 13 bases match TRBD2. V trimming: 4 bases; J trimming: 10 bases; junction bases outside the gene matches: 9. Germline lookup yields CDR1 SGHDT and CDR2 YYEEEE. This CDR3 contains 15 residues.

J is TRBJ2-1 and V is TRBV20-1, with D tentatively TRBD1 (5 bases). There are 16 residues in the CDR3. V lost 3 bases and J 6 bases, leaving 21 bases between the germline ends. The germline CDR1 and CDR2 sequences are DFQATT and SNEGSKA (reference sequence). The CDR3 nucleotides read TGCAGTGCTAGTCCGGCAGGGCCGGCGCCCGGCAATGAGCAGTTCTTC. This sequence encodes CSASPAGPAPGNEQFF.

This clonotype has more than one count but fewer than ten. V usage is TRBV6-5 and J usage is TRBJ1-1; weak D call: TRBD1 (5 bases). Germline V gene sequence: CDR1 MNHEY, CDR2 SVGAGI. This CDR3 is 13 amino acids long. V was trimmed by 5 bases and J by 11 bases, leaving 18 bases between them. The CDR3 loop reads CASSPGHPRGAFF. Here the CDR3 DNA reads TGTGCCAGCAGTCCCGGACATCCTCGCGGGGCTTTCTTT.

This clonotype was found many times. This chain joins TRBV7-2 and TRBJ1-3; D remains unclear. The germline V and J ends were trimmed by 2 bases and 2 bases, with 16 bases remaining between them. The CDR3 covers 17 residues. CDR1 is SGHTA, CDR2 FQGNSA, per germline. CDR3: CASSLNGRSFPGNTIYF. DNA of the CDR3: TGTGCCAGCAGCTTAAACGGCAGGTCTTTTCCTGGAAACACCATATATTTT.

The table lists this clonotype with a few counts. V gene TRBV10-3 combines with J gene TRBJ1-1; D ambiguous. The CDR3 consists of 14 residues. Germline V CDR1 and CDR2: ENHRY, SYGVKD. V shed 8 bases and J shed 0 bases, with 13 bases lying between them. DNA for the CDR3: TGTGCCATCGGTTCGGGGAGTATGAACACTGAAGCTTTCTTT. Translation gives CAIGSGSMNTEAFF.

This clonotype was recorded many times. This rearrangement joins TRBV6-2 or TRBV6-3 to TRBJ2-2, with D hard to call. The V gene lost 2 bases and the J gene lost 5 bases, with 9 bases spanning the gap. Germline-derived CDR1 and CDR2 are MNHEY and SVGEGT. The CDR3 extends over 14 amino acids. CDR3 sequence reads: CASSYGVRTGELFF. The CDR3 DNA is TGTGCCAGCAGTTACGGGGTTCGAACCGGGGAGCTGTTTTTT.

This rearrangement joins TRBV7-6 to TRBJ2-5; D is possibly TRBD2 (6 bases). Deletions cut 5 bases from V and 2 bases from J, with 12 bases between. Germline lookup yields CDR1 SGHVS and CDR2 FNYEAQ. The CDR3 runs to 14 residues. CDR3: CASSMHGGQETQYF. The DNA of the CDR3 is TGTGCCAGCAGCATGCACGGGGGTCAAGAGACCCAGTACTTC.